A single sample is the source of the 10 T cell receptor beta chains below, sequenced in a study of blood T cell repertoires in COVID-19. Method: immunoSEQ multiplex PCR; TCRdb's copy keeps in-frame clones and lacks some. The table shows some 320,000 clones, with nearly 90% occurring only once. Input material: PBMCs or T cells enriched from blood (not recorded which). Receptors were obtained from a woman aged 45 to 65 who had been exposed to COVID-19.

CDR3 nucleotides: TGTGCCAGCAGCTTGGGACACTTTTCAAGGACTGGGGAGCTGTTTTTT. It specifies CASSLGHFSRTGELFF. The chain has TRBV5-6 and TRBJ2-2; the D gene is possibly TRBD2 (5 bases). CDR1 and CDR2 (germline): SGHDT, YYEEEE. V was cut by 0 bases and J by 8 bases, with 17 bases left in between. This CDR3 region has 16 residues.

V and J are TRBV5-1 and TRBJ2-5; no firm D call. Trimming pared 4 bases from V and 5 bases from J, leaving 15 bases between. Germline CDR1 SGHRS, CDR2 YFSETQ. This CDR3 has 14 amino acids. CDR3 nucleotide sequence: TGCGCCAGCAGCCCAACGCGGCCTGGGGAGACCCAGTACTTC. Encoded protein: CASSPTRPGETQYF.

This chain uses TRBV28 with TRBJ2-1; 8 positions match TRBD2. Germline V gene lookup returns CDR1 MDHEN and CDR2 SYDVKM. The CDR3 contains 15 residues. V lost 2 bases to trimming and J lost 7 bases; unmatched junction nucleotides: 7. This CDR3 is CASSLRASGYNEQFF. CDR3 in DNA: TGTGCCAGCAGTTTAAGGGCTAGCGGGTATAATGAGCAGTTCTTC.

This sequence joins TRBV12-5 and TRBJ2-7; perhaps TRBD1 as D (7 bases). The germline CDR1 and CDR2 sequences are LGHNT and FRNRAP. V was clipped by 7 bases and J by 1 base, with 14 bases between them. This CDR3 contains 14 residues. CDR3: CASAPAGQSYEQYF. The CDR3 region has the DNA TGTGCTAGTGCCCCCGCGGGACAGTCCTACGAGCAGTACTTC.

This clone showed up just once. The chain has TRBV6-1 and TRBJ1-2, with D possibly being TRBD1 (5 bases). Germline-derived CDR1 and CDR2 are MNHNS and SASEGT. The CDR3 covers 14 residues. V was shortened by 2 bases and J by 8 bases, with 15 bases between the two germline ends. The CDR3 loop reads CASSERGQGGGYTF. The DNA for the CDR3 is TGTGCCAGCAGTGAAAGAGGGCAGGGAGGAGGCTACACCTTC.

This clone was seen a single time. The CDR3 here is CASSLQGDNQPQHF. The DNA of the CDR3 is TGTGCCAGCTCACTTCAAGGGGACAATCAGCCCCAGCATTTT. The genes are TRBV18 and TRBJ1-5; tentatively, D is TRBD1 (5 bases). Germline assignment: CDR1 KGHSH and CDR2 LQKENI. The CDR3 totals 14 residues. Trimming stripped 4 bases from V and 3 bases from J, with 10 bases between.

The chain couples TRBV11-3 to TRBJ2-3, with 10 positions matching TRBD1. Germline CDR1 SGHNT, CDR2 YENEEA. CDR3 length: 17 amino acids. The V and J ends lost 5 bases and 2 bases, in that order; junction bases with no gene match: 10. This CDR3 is CASSPSTGQGDTDTQYF. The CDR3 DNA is TGTGCCAGCAGCCCCTCAACTGGACAGGGGGACACAGATACGCAGTATTTT.

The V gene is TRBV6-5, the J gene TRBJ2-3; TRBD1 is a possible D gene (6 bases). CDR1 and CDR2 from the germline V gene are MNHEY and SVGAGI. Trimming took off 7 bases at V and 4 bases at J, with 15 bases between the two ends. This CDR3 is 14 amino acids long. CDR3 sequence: CASIIRGISDTQYF. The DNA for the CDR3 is TGTGCCAGCATTATCAGGGGCATTTCAGATACGCAGTATTTT.

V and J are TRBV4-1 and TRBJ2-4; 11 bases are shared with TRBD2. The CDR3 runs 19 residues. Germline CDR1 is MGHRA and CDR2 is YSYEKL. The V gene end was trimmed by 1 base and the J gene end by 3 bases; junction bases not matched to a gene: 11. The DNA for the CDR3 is TGCGCCAGCAGCCAAGTCGTTCTAGCGGGGGGCTCGGACAAAAACATTCAGTACTTC. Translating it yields CASSQVVLAGGSDKNIQYF.

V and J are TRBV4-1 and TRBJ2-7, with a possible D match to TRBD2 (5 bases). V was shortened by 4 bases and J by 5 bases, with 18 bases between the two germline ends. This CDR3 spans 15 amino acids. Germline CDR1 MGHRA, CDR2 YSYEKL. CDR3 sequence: CASSPVTALGNEQYF. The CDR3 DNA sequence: TGCGCCAGCAGCCCCGTAACGGCTCTCGGGAACGAGCAGTACTTC.